This entry is about one T cell receptor beta chain. As yet, its antigen is unknown. The protocol was immunoSEQ multiplex PCR, while the TCRdb copy is restricted to in-frame clones and leaves out a portion. The table has 200,000 or so clones, about four fifths seen once. The sample belongs to a study of cytomegalovirus exposure and HLA in healthy donors. Losses at the gene ends were 9 bases for V and 6 bases for J; bases not matched to a gene: 5. The germline gives CDR1 SGHKS, CDR2 YYEKEE (reference sequence). The CDR3 is made up of 11 amino acids. Study-level points and caveats: Cytomegalovirus-associated TCR beta chains were listed, numbering over 150. In vitro work confirmed that three CMV-associated chains recognize CMV antigens. As was reported, the classifier diagnosed cytomegalovirus status with high specificity and sensitivity. TCR clusters originating in the first cohort tended to co-occur in the 100 to 150 validation repertoires, according to a later analysis.

The sequenced sample was PBMCs. The V call is TRBV5-5, the J call TRBJ2-7, with 8 bases lining up with TRBD2. This TCR came from a man aged 18 to 29 in good health and CMV-seropositive. The CDR3 is CATSRGGEQYF. In DNA, the CDR3 is TGTGCCACCTCACGGGGGGGCGAGCAGTACTTC.